Listed here are 17 T cell receptor beta chains from one sample, sequenced in a study of shared clonotypes between healthy human individuals. Data came from immunoSEQ multiplex PCR; TCRdb stores just in-frame clones and leaves some out. The sample shows approximately 1,500,000 clones, 95% to 99% of them seen only once. The specimen was naive CD4+ T cells sorted from blood. Specified subset: CD45RA+ positively selected. These receptors came from a man aged 30 to 45 in good health.

This chain connects TRBV19 to TRBJ2-1; a possible D gene is TRBD2 (6 bases). Trimming pared 5 bases from V and 4 bases from J, leaving 18 bases between. Looked up from germline, CDR1 is LNHDA and CDR2 is SQIVND (reference sequence). The CDR3 contains 16 residues. CDR3 DNA sequence: TGTGCCAGTAGTGACGGGAGTTGGGGTACTTACAATGAGCAGTTCTTC. This codes for CASSDGSWGTYNEQFF. The complete variable domain, with remaining parts taken from reference TRBV19 and TRBJ2-1, reads DGGITQSPKYLFRKEGQNVTLSCEQNLNHDAMYWYRQDPGQGLRLIYYSQIVNDFQKGDIAEGYSVSREKKESFPLTVTSAQKNPTAFYLCASSDGSWGTYNEQFFGPGTRLTVL.

The V and J genes are TRBV7-2 and TRBJ2-7, with TRBD2 matching over 8 bases. V lost 5 bases, J lost 4 bases, and 7 bases stayed unmatched. CDR3 length equals 14 residues. Germline assignment: CDR1 SGHTA and CDR2 FQGNSA. The CDR3 bases are TGTGCCAGCAGCCCTACCCGGGAGGGTTACGAGCAGTACTTC. Its protein product is CASSPTREGYEQYF.

The J gene is TRBJ1-5, the V gene TRBV18; D is unresolved. The CDR3 is made up of 17 amino acids. V gave up 1 base and J gave up 0 bases, with 13 bases separating them. Germline V gene lookup returns CDR1 KGHSH and CDR2 LQKENI. The CDR3, as DNA: TGTGCCAGCTCACCACTTTCAGGTTTCAATAGCAATCAGCCCCAGCATTTT. Protein sequence: CASSPLSGFNSNQPQHF.

V is TRBV5-4 and J is TRBJ2-1; 8 nucleotides agree with TRBD2. V lost 1 base to trimming and J lost 4 bases; unmatched junction nucleotides: 4. The V gene's germline CDR1 is SGHNT and CDR2 YYREEE (reference sequence). This CDR3 spans 15 amino acids. The chain's CDR3 is CASSLPGGVYNEQFF. In nucleotides, the CDR3 is TGTGCCAGCAGCTTGCCCGGGGGGGTTTACAATGAGCAGTTCTTC.

This clone came up once. DNA of the CDR3: TGTGCCAGCAGCCGGACAGGGCGTACCGGGGAGCTGTTTTTT. This codes for CASSRTGRTGELFF. The J gene is TRBJ2-2, the V gene TRBV28, with TRBD1 matching over 8 bases. V trimming: 6 bases; J trimming: 5 bases; junction bases outside the gene matches: 5. CDR1 MDHEN and CDR2 SYDVKM come from the germline V gene. CDR3 size: 14 residues.

In nucleotides, the CDR3 is TGTGCCAGCAGTTTAGTGGGGCCGCAGTACTTC. It encodes CASSLVGPQYF. The chain carries TRBV28 and TRBJ2-7; possibly TRBD1 for D (5 bases). The germline V gene has CDR1 MDHEN and CDR2 SYDVKM. V lost 2 bases and J 9 bases, leaving 8 bases between the germline ends. This CDR3 spans 11 amino acids.

CDR3 sequence (DNA): TGTGCCAGCCAACGATCTGGGGCCAACGTCCTGACTTTC. This sequence encodes CASQRSGANVLTF. The chain recombines TRBV27 with TRBJ2-6, with D unresolved. The CDR3 consists of 13 residues. Trimming took 8 bases from V and 1 from J, leaving 6 bases between them. Germline V lookup: CDR1 MNHEY, CDR2 SMNVEV (reference sequence).

This chain links TRBV5-6 with TRBJ2-1, with D tentatively TRBD1 (6 bases). This CDR3 spans 15 amino acids. V was pared by 2 bases and J by 4 bases, with 13 bases between. Germline V gene data show CDR1 as SGHDT and CDR2 as YYEEEE. DNA for the CDR3: TGTGCCAGCAGCTTCCGGGACACTATTTACAATGAGCAGTTCTTC. Translating gives CASSFRDTIYNEQFF.

V gene TRBV28 combines with J gene TRBJ1-2; the D gene is possibly TRBD1 (5 bases). The V end lost 8 bases, the J end lost 7 bases, and 14 bases lay between the germline ends. The CDR3 is 12 residues long. Germline V gives CDR1 MDHEN, CDR2 SYDVKM. CDR3 sequence (DNA): TGTGCCAGCTCGAGCATGGGGGGTGGCTACACCTTC. It translates to CASSSMGGGYTF.

Points on this clone: The same CDR3 also results from other DNA sequences found in this sample. The V and J genes are TRBV5-1 and TRBJ2-3; 13 positions agree with TRBD2. The V gene's germline CDR1 is SGHRS and CDR2 YFSETQ. V lost 4 bases, J lost 2 bases, and 4 bases stayed unmatched. The CDR3 has 16 amino acids. DNA for the CDR3: TGCGCCAGCAGCACCGGACTAGCGGGAGTCACAGATACGCAGTATTTT. Translated, it gives CASSTGLAGVTDTQYF.

The gene calls are TRBV5-4 and TRBJ2-7, with 13 positions matching TRBD2. The CDR3 spans 16 residues. J was trimmed by 1 base and V by 4 bases; bases with no gene match: 5. The germline gives CDR1 SGHNT, CDR2 YYREEE (reference sequence). The CDR3 DNA follows: TGTGCCAGCAGCCGGGGGACTAGCGGGATATCCTACGAGCAGTACTTC. Translation: CASSRGTSGISYEQYF.

The chain carries TRBV19 and TRBJ2-7, with TRBD1 matching 7 bases. Germline trimming cut 5 bases from V and 3 bases from J; bases unmatched to any gene: 4. This CDR3 has 13 residues. The germline gives CDR1 LNHDA, CDR2 SQIVND (reference sequence). The CDR3 reads CASSGRDSYEQYF. The DNA of the CDR3 is TGTGCCAGTAGTGGCCGGGACAGCTACGAGCAGTACTTC.

The V and J genes are TRBV5-1 and TRBJ2-7; D may be TRBD1 (6 bases). Per the germline V gene, CDR1 is SGHRS and CDR2 is YFSETQ. CDR3 length: 15 amino acids. V shed 2 bases and J shed 7 bases, with 19 bases lying between them. The CDR3 region is CASSLGQTQGWEQYF. Written as DNA, the CDR3 is TGCGCCAGCAGCTTAGGACAGACCCAAGGCTGGGAGCAGTACTTC.

The chain carries TRBV5-1 and TRBJ2-1, with TRBD1 identical over 9 bases. With V trimmed by 0 bases and J by 4 bases, 5 bases remained unmatched. The CDR3 has 16 amino acids. Germline CDR1 SGHRS, CDR2 YFSETQ. The chain's CDR3 is CASSLAKGQGYNEQFF. CDR3 coding DNA: TGCGCCAGCAGCTTGGCCAAGGGACAGGGTTACAATGAGCAGTTCTTC.

The chain has TRBV5-4 and TRBJ2-7; D is perhaps TRBD1 or TRBD2 (6 bases each). The germline CDR1 and CDR2 sequences are SGHNT and YYREEE (reference sequence). The CDR3 totals 14 residues. V lost 4 bases, J lost 2 bases, and 13 bases lay in between. Written as DNA, the CDR3 is TGTGCCAGCAGCAGTCAGGGGAGGCCCTACGAGCAGTACTTC. Its protein is CASSSQGRPYEQYF. The full variable domain, rest sourced from reference TRBV5-4 and TRBJ2-7, is ETGVTQSPTHLIKTRGQQVTLRCSSQSGHNTVSWYQQALGQGPQFIFQYYREEENGRGNFPPRFSGLQFPNYSSELNVNALELDDSALYLCASSSQGRPYEQYFGPGTRLTVT.

The chain recombines TRBV2 with TRBJ2-2, with 7 bases matching TRBD1. The CDR3 covers 15 residues. Germline CDR1 reads SNHLY; CDR2 reads FYNNEI. Trimming took 6 bases from V and 6 from J; bases not matched to a gene: 10. The CDR3 coding sequence is TGTGCCAGCAGGCCGACAGGGCTGGGTTCCGGGGAGCTGTTTTTT. This encodes CASRPTGLGSGELFF.

Here the CDR3 reads CASSPLVTRGYTF. The CDR3 DNA sequence: TGTGCCAGCAGCCCACTCGTAACTCGTGGCTACACCTTC. The J gene is TRBJ1-2, the V gene TRBV7-8; D ambiguous. The CDR3 totals 13 residues. V lost 5 bases, J lost 7 bases, and 14 bases lay in between. The germline CDR1 and CDR2 sequences are SGHVS and FQNEAQ.